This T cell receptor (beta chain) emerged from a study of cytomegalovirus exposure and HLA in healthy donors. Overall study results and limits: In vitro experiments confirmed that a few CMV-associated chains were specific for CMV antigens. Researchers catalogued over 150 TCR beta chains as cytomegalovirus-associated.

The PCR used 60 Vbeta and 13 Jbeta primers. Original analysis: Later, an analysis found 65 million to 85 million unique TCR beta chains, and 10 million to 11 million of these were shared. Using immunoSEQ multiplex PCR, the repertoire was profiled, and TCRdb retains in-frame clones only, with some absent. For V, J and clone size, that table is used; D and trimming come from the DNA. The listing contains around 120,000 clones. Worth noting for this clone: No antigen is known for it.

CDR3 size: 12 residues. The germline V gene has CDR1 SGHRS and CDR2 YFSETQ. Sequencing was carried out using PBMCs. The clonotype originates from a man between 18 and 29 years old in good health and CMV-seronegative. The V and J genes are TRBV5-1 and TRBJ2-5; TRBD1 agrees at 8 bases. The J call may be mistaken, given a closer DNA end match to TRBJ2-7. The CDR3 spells CASSGTGYEQYF. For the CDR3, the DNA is TGCGCCAGCAGCGGGACAGGCTACGAGCAGTACTTC.